This T cell receptor beta chain comes out of a study of blood T cell repertoires in COVID-19. Study in general: The samples span acute and convalescent COVID-19 from the United States, Italy and Spain. Sources were T cells, B-cell-depleted T cells, or PBMCs; the material itself was cDNA or gDNA.

In the original workflow: Amplification of reference gene primers was used by the study to estimate nucleated cell counts. Sequencing used immunoSEQ multiplex PCR; TCRdb keeps in-frame clones, though not all of them. V and J calls and clone size are those listed in that table; D and trimming were worked out from the DNA. This repertoire shows about 250,000 clones, under 85% found once; its top ten account for roughly 5.5%. The CDR3 runs 15 residues. The germline CDR1 and CDR2 sequences are SGHTS and YDEGEE. Trimming pared 0 bases from V and 6 bases from J, leaving 15 bases between. This clonotype originated in a human donor in a cohort sampled during active COVID-19. The chain is built from TRBV5-8 and TRBJ1-2; a weak D match, TRBD1 (5 bases). What was sequenced was peripheral blood. CDR3 bases: TGTGCCAGCAGCTTGGTAAGGTGGCAGGGCCATGGCTACACCTTC. Amino acids: CASSLVRWQGHGYTF.